This T cell receptor beta chain was recovered during a study of blood T cell repertoires in COVID-19 (TCRdb year 2020). About the investigation overall: Samples covering the acute and convalescent phases of COVID-19 were provided by collaborators in the United States, Italy and Spain. The samples were drawn from the first 160 participants of the ongoing ImmuneRACE study and from more than 1,000 subjects provided by 6 global collaborators. The prospective study material was composed of cDNA or gDNA derived from T cells, B-cell-depleted T cells, or PBMCs. The sample metadata nearly always contained a de-identified subject ID, COVID-19 status, age in years and sex. Deeply sampled blood TCRbeta repertoires from subjects exposed to, actively infected with, or recovered from COVID-19 were included in the dataset. Where available, HLA class I and class II types were obtained from metadata supplied by the sample provider rather than from assay-based typing. The repertoires were made available in a free public database intended to serve as a resource for research on the immune response to SARS-CoV-2. Beyond this particular receptor, the publication reports: How much clinical and demographic metadata was included differed by source and by participant, and the metadata was provided uncurated.

The collaborating institutions used their own protocols to collect whole blood in K2EDTA tubes. For TCRbeta analysis, collaborator samples were shipped as frozen whole blood, as isolated PBMCs, or as DNA extracted from either sample type. Concerning this clone: This receptor's antigen is unknown. Nothing much larger sits one base from this clone, and base qualities are not available.

TCRbeta CDR3 regions were amplified from genomic DNA by means of the immunoSEQ Assay, a bias-controlled multiplex PCR. The source study handled its data this way. Nucleated cell counts per sample were estimated from amplification of reference gene primers within the assay. To quantify the absolute abundance of each unique TCRbeta CDR3 rearrangement, sequence reads were collapsed and filtered. Productive Simpson clonality was computed per sample as the square root of Simpson's diversity index over productive rearrangements. In TCRdb, the immuneACCESS table is reduced to in-frame sequences with V and J assigned. These tables do not hold every clone; where another copy was compared, an unresolved V gene accounts for under half, and the others remain unexplained. The V and J calls and clone size come from that table; D and trimming were worked out from the DNA. This sample holds tens of thousands of clones; roughly 85% were observed only once. The ten largest make up roughly 12% of the sample.

V has 8 bases trimmed and J has 1 base trimmed; junction bases matching no gene number 8. The CDR3 holds 16 amino acids from the cysteine to the phenylalanine. Only CDR3 DNA remains: 48 bases, in frame from the first base. Reading the germline V gene gives CDR1 MDHEN and CDR2 SYDVKM. Sequencing was done on a sample of peripheral blood. This receptor was taken from a human donor in a cohort sampled during active COVID-19. The sequence joins TRBV28 to TRBJ2-7; TRBD2 fits 13 bases in the junction. The CDR3 is CASLGLAGSQSYEQYF. At the DNA level, the sequence is TGTGCCAGCTTGGGACTAGCGGGATCCCAATCCTACGAGCAGTACTTC. Outside the CDR3, residues come from the reference TRBV28 and TRBJ2-7 proteins, so the full variable domain is: DVKVTQSSRYLVKRTGEKVFLECVQDMDHENMFWYRQDPGLGLRLIYFSYDVKMKEKGDIPEGYSVSREKKERFSLILESASTNQTSMYLCASLGLAGSQSYEQYFGPGTRLTVT.